This is a list of T cell receptor beta chains from one sample in a study of cytomegalovirus exposure and HLA in healthy donors. TCRdb's table, derived via immunoSEQ multiplex PCR, lists solely in-frame clones and lacks some. Its listing shows some 130,000 clones. Material for sequencing was PBMCs. Every receptor here comes from a woman in her 40s in good health and CMV-seropositive. Both conserved end residues are part of each CDR3. Fields, in order: J gene, D gene, V gene, CDR3 DNA, CDR3 protein. A D gene is named only where the DNA matches it firmly.

>TRBJ2-1|TRBD1|TRBV6-5
TGTGCCAGCAGTTACTTAAGACAGGGTCCCTACAATGAGCAGTTCTTC
CASSYLRQGPYNEQFF
>TRBJ2-7|TRBD2|TRBV19
TGTGCCAGTAGTATCGAAGCGGGGGTGTACGAGCAGTACTTC
CASSIEAGVYEQYF
>TRBJ1-6|.|TRBV5-4
TGTGCCAGCAGGCCGTGGGCAGCTAATTCACCCCTCCACTTT
CASRPWAANSPLHF
>TRBJ2-1|TRBD1|TRBV30
TGTGCCTGGAGTAGACGGGACAGGGGGCTAAGGCATGAGCAGTTCTTC
CAWSRRDRGLRHEQFF
>TRBJ2-2|TRBD2|TRBV2
TGTGCCAAGGGACTAGCGGGGTCCGCGAACACCGGGGAGCTGTTTTTT
CAKGLAGSANTGELFF
>TRBJ1-5|TRBD1|TRBV12-5
TGTGCTAGTGGCCTCAGGACAGGTTGGAGCAATCAGCCCCAGCATTTT
CASGLRTGWSNQPQHF
>TRBJ1-3|.|TRBV6-1
TGTGCCAGCAGTGACGGGGTCTCTGGAAACACCATATATTTT
CASSDGVSGNTIYF
>TRBJ1-2|TRBD1|TRBV10-1
TGCGCCAGCAGTCCGGACAGGGTTAACGGCTACACCTTC
CASSPDRVNGYTF
>TRBJ1-1|.|TRBV5-1
TGCGCCAGCAGCTTCGATGACAGCGTCTTTAACACTGAAGCTTTCTTT
CASSFDDSVFNTEAFF
>TRBJ1-3|.|TRBV6-5
TGTGCCAGCAGGAGGGGACAAGGAGAGGGAAACACCATATATTTT
CASRRGQGEGNTIYF
>TRBJ1-1|.|TRBV7-9
TGTGCCAGCCACGACAGTAGTACTATGAACACTGAAGCTTTCTTT
CASHDSSTMNTEAFF
>TRBJ2-2|.|TRBV7-3
TGTGCCAGCAGCTTACAGGGTTTCACCGGGGAGCTGTTTTTT
CASSLQGFTGELFF
>TRBJ2-7|TRBD1|TRBV15
TGTGCCACCAGCAGGGGAACAGGGGGCTCCTGGAACGAGCAGTACTTC
CATSRGTGGSWNEQYF
>TRBJ2-3|TRBD2|TRBV14
TGTGCCAGCAGCCCTACTAGCGGGAGGGCCCAAGATACGCAGTATTTT
CASSPTSGRAQDTQYF
>TRBJ1-1|TRBD1|TRBV14
TGTGCCAGCAGCAGATACTTTCCCGGGACAGGGATGAACACTGAAGCTTTCTTT
CASSRYFPGTGMNTEAFF
>TRBJ1-2|.|TRBV19
TGTGCCAGTAGTCCTTTGGACAGTGGCTACACCTTC
CASSPLDSGYTF
>TRBJ2-1|.|TRBV4-3
TGCGCCAGCAGCCGGAGAGACAATGAGCAGTTCTTC
CASSRRDNEQFF
>TRBJ1-2|TRBD1|TRBV15
TGTGCCACCAGCAGACAGGGGGCGGTGCTCTATGGCTACACCTTC
CATSRQGAVLYGYTF
>TRBJ2-5|.|TRBV14
TGTGCCAGCAGCCATCCGGGGTACCAAGAGACCCAGTACTTC
CASSHPGYQETQYF
>TRBJ2-3|.|TRBV4-3
TGCGCCAGCAGCCAAGGGGGCCTAAGAGAAGATACGCAGTATTTT
CASSQGGLREDTQYF
>TRBJ2-7|.|TRBV11-2
TGTGCCAGCAGCCCCGCCGGACACTCCTACGAGCAGTACTTC
CASSPAGHSYEQYF
>TRBJ1-1|.|TRBV2
TGTGCCAGCAGTGCACTCGGACAGCAGAACACTGAAGCTTTCTTT
CASSALGQQNTEAFF
>TRBJ2-7|TRBD1|TRBV11-1
TGTGCCAGCACCCTTGGACAGGGGGGCGACGAGCAGTACTTC
CASTLGQGGDEQYF
>TRBJ2-7|.|TRBV11-2
TGTGCCAGCAGCTTAGGGGGCCACGAGCAGTACTTC
CASSLGGHEQYF
>TRBJ2-1|TRBD1|TRBV18
TGTGCCAGCTCACCTAGCTCTGGACAGGGTCCCTACAATGAGCAGTTCTTC
CASSPSSGQGPYNEQFF
>TRBJ2-2|.|TRBV30
TGTGCCTGGAGTGTAGGACGGGGTACGAACACCGGGGAGCTGTTTTTT
CAWSVGRGTNTGELFF
>TRBJ2-7|TRBD2|TRBV30
TGTGCCTGGTCCAGGGGCCCGACTAGCGGGTATCCCTACGAGCAGTACTTC
CAWSRGPTSGYPYEQYF
>TRBJ1-5|.|TRBV7-9
TGTGCCAGCAGCGCGCGGCAGGGCCCCGGGCCCCAGCATTTT
CASSARQGPGPQHF
>TRBJ1-5|.|TRBV5-5
TGTGCCAGCAGCTTGGAGGTGGGTCCGGGGCCCCAGCATTTT
CASSLEVGPGPQHF
>TRBJ2-4|TRBD1|TRBV5-4
TGTGCCAGCAGCTTGGTGGGAGGGGACAGGGACATTCAGTACTTC
CASSLVGGDRDIQYF
>TRBJ2-5|TRBD2|TRBV28
TGTGCCAGCAGTCCCCCGGGACTAGCGTTACAATGGGAGACCCAGTACTTC
CASSPPGLALQWETQYF
>TRBJ2-7|TRBD1|TRBV5-5
TGTGCCAGCACCGAAAGGGACAGCGTTCTGATCTACGAGCAGTACTTC
CASTERDSVLIYEQYF
>TRBJ2-1|.|TRBV7-8
TGTGCCAGCAGCCCCCGGAGGTTGGCTGAGCAGTTCTTC
CASSPRRLAEQFF
>TRBJ1-2|TRBD1|TRBV5-1
TGCGCCAGCAGCGAAGGGACAGGGTCTAACTATGGCTACACCTTC
CASSEGTGSNYGYTF
>TRBJ1-3|.|TRBV5-1
TGCGCCAGCAGCGGAGGAGAGGACTCTGGAAACACCATATATTTT
CASSGGEDSGNTIYF
>TRBJ1-2|.|TRBV28
TGTGCCAGCGGGCGGGTTTGGGATGGCTACACCTTC
CASGRVWDGYTF
>TRBJ1-1|TRBD1|TRBV15
TGTGCCACCAGCACCAAGACAGGGGGCCCTGAAGCTTTCTTT
CATSTKTGGPEAFF
>TRBJ1-1|.|TRBV18
TGTGCCAGCTCACCACCGGCGGGGGCTGAAGCTTTCTTT
CASSPPAGAEAFF
>TRBJ2-1|.|TRBV30
TGTGCCTACCGTCAGGACAGCATTTACAATGAGCAGTTCTTC
CAYRQDSIYNEQFF
>TRBJ1-2|.|TRBV7-3
TGTGCCAGCAGCTTATCAGGGGACAACTATGGCTACACCTTC
CASSLSGDNYGYTF
>TRBJ1-5|TRBD1|TRBV6-5
TGTGCCAGCAGTTATTTGACAGGGCCTTCTTATCAGCCCCAGCATTTT
CASSYLTGPSYQPQHF
>TRBJ1-1|.|TRBV7-9
TGTGCCAGCAGCTTGGAGGGGATGAACACTGAAGCTTTCTTT
CASSLEGMNTEAFF
>TRBJ2-1|TRBD1|TRBV12-5
TGTGCTAGTGGTGAGGGACAGTTTTACAATGAGCAGTTCTTC
CASGEGQFYNEQFF
>TRBJ2-5|TRBD2|TRBV10-3
TGTGCCATCAGGGTGGCTAGCGGGAGAGGGTCCCAAGAGACCCAGTACTTC
CAIRVASGRGSQETQYF
>TRBJ2-3|TRBD2|TRBV5-8
TGTGCCAGCAGCGAACTAGCGGGGACAGATACGCAGTATTTT
CASSELAGTDTQYF
>TRBJ1-1|.|TRBV27
TGTGCCAGCAGTCTACAGGGCCGAGACACTGAAGCTTTCTTT
CASSLQGRDTEAFF
>TRBJ2-7|TRBD2|TRBV15
TGTGCCACCAGCAGATTCACGGGACTAGCGGGCGAGCAGTACTTC
CATSRFTGLAGEQYF
>TRBJ2-7|.|TRBV5-1
TGCGCCAGCAGCTTGGTTAGTACGGTCTACGAGCAGTACTTC
CASSLVSTVYEQYF
>TRBJ2-5|.|TRBV6-1
TGTGCCAGGGGGGGAGGGGGAGAGCAAGAGACCCAGTACTTC
CARGGGGEQETQYF
>TRBJ1-1|.|TRBV4-2
TGTGCCAGCAGCCAAACAGGACCCTTGAACACTGAAGCTTTCTTT
CASSQTGPLNTEAFF
>TRBJ1-2|TRBD1|TRBV10-3
TGTGCCATCAGTTCGACAGGGGACGGCAACTATGGCTACACCTTC
CAISSTGDGNYGYTF
>TRBJ2-2|.|TRBV7-3
TGTGCCAGCAGCTCCAAGCCGAACACCGGGGAGCTGTTTTTT
CASSSKPNTGELFF
>TRBJ1-3|TRBD1|TRBV15
TGTGCCACCTGGCCAGGGACAGGGGCTGGAAACACCATATATTTT
CATWPGTGAGNTIYF
>TRBJ2-2|TRBD2|TRBV19
TGTGCCAGTAGAACTAGCGGGGCTGGGGAGCTGTTTTTT
CASRTSGAGELFF
>TRBJ2-7|TRBD2|TRBV7-9
TGTGCCAGCAGCTTCTACGGGACTAGCAGCTACGAGCAGTACTTC
CASSFYGTSSYEQYF
>TRBJ1-1|.|TRBV7-6
TGTGCCAGCAGCGTCGGGGTGGTGAACACTGAAGCTTTCTTT
CASSVGVVNTEAFF
>TRBJ2-1|TRBD2|TRBV7-2
TGTGCCAGCAGCCCAAATCCGGGAGGAATAGGGAATGAGCAGTTCTTC
CASSPNPGGIGNEQFF
>TRBJ2-5|.|TRBV7-6
TGTGCCAGCAGCCCTCAGTCACTCGGGGAGACCCAGTACTTC
CASSPQSLGETQYF
>TRBJ1-4|.|TRBV28
TGTGCCAGCAGTTTACGTGGGGCATCTGGAAAACTGTTTTTT
CASSLRGASGKLFF
>TRBJ1-4|.|TRBV28
TGTGCCAGCCTCAACAGGCAAGCTAATGAAAAACTGTTTTTT
CASLNRQANEKLFF